The 21 T cell receptor beta chains presented below share a single source sample, sequenced in a study of glioma-infiltrating T cells. The iRepertoire nested amplicon-rescue multiplex PCR amplified TCR alpha and beta CDR3s from RNA. TCRdb reprocessed the multiplex PCR reads via MiXCR and lists one record per CDR3 protein. This table has under 200,000 distinct CDR3 sequences, about 31% appearing once. Sequencing input: glioma tissue, nonneoplastic brain tissue, or PBMCs (not recorded which). The source of these receptors is a human donor with low-grade glioma or glioblastoma, undergoing nonglioma brain surgery, or in good health (not recorded which).

Concerning this clonotype: The CDR3 ends on some other residue instead of the conserved phenylalanine or tryptophan, so this is likely a read error. The chain carries TRBV20-1 and TRBJ2-7; 7 bases align to TRBD2. In germline, CDR1 is DFQATT, CDR2 SNEGSKA (reference sequence). Trimming removed 3 bases from V and 6 bases from J; junction bases left unmatched: 29. The CDR3 has 20 amino acids. The CDR3 is CSASALREVAGDNWRCEQYL. CDR3 nucleotides: TGCAGTGCTAGTGCCCTTAGGGAAGTTGCGGGAGATAACTGGCGGTGCGAGCAGTACCTC.

This sequence joins TRBV28 and TRBJ2-7, with 8 positions matching TRBD1. Germline-derived CDR1 and CDR2 are MDHEN and SYDVKM. The CDR3 contains 15 residues. Trimming at V came to 4 bases and at J to 3 bases, leaving 8 bases not matched to a gene. The CDR3 DNA follows: TGTGCCAGCAGTTCAACCTGGACAGGGAACTACGAGCAGTACTTC. Residues: CASSSTWTGNYEQYF.

This clonotype was observed a handful of times. V and J are TRBV25-1 and TRBJ2-5; TRBD1 agrees at 9 bases. V dropped 4 bases and J dropped 7; count of bases not matched to a gene: 7. CDR3 length equals 14 residues. Per the germline V gene, CDR1 is MGHDK and CDR2 is SYGVNS. The CDR3 DNA sequence: TGTGCCAGCAGTGCCGGACAGGGGATGGGGACCCAGTACTTC. Encoded protein: CASSAGQGMGTQYF.

V is TRBV6-2 or TRBV6-3 and J is TRBJ2-3, with a possible D match to TRBD1 (5 bases). In germline, CDR1 is MNHEY, CDR2 SVGEGT. V lost 6 bases, J lost 3 bases, and 10 bases lay in between. The CDR3 has 13 residues. The CDR3: CASSTGITDTQYF. The CDR3 nucleotides are TGTGCCAGCAGCACAGGTATTACAGATACGCAGTATTTT.

This clonotype was seen many times. The rearrangement links TRBV2 to TRBJ2-7, with TRBD2 identical over 9 bases. The junction had 13 bases not matched to a gene; V was cut back by 4 bases and J by 6 bases. This CDR3 contains 16 residues. CDR1 SNHLY and CDR2 FYNNEI come from the germline V gene. CDR3 amino acids: CASSVAGGPRGSEQYF. The DNA for the CDR3 is TGTGCCAGCAGTGTTGCGGGAGGGCCTCGGGGTAGCGAGCAGTACTTC.

Of note for this clonotype: This may come from a read error, since a much larger clone is one base off. The V and J genes are TRBV29-1 and TRBJ1-1, with D perhaps matching TRBD1 (5 bases). There are 14 residues in the CDR3. CDR1 SQVTM and CDR2 ANQGSEA come from the germline V gene. The DNA for the CDR3 is TGCAGCGTTGGTAGGGTAACGATTGGGACTGGAGCTTTCTTT. As protein: CSVGRVTIGTGAFF.

This clonotype has only a few counts. This chain joins TRBV7-2 and TRBJ2-5, with D hard to call. Germline lookup yields CDR1 SGHTA and CDR2 FQGNSA. Trimming left V 5 bases short and J 1 base short, with 8 bases between. The CDR3 covers 13 residues. The CDR3 DNA reads as TGTGCCAGCAGCCACCCGGGCCAAGAGACCCAGTACTTC. Translating it yields CASSHPGQETQYF.

This clonotype was detected many times. V gene TRBV3-1 combines with J gene TRBJ2-3, with a tentative D call TRBD1 (5 bases). Germline V gene sequence: CDR1 LGHDT, CDR2 YNNKEL (reference sequence). The CDR3 length is 14 residues. Trimming cost V 1 base and J 2 bases, with 7 bases left between them. The DNA for the CDR3 is TGTGCCAGCAGCCAAGCGACAGTCACAGATACGCAGTATTTT. This sequence encodes CASSQATVTDTQYF.

Regarding this clonotype: This may be a read error, as it is one base from a much larger clone. The chain uses TRBV12-3 or TRBV12-4 and TRBJ1-5; D unresolved. The CDR3 contains 12 residues. V was clipped by 6 bases and J by 7 bases, with 10 bases between them. Here the CDR3 DNA reads TGTGCCAGCAGAGCATGGGAACAGCCCCAGCATTTT. Translation gives CASRAWEQPQHF.

The V call is TRBV5-4, the J call TRBJ2-6, with D possibly TRBD2 on 5 matching bases. The V gene lost 0 bases and the J gene lost 3 bases, with 7 bases spanning the gap. There are 15 residues in the CDR3. Germline V gene data show CDR1 as SGHNT and CDR2 as YYREEE (reference sequence). CDR3 protein: CASSLEDFGANVLTF. The CDR3 DNA is TGTGCCAGCAGCTTGGAGGACTTTGGGGCCAACGTCCTGACTTTC.

Remarks on this clonotype: Since a much larger clone is just one base distant, this may be a read error. The rearrangement links TRBV10-3 to TRBJ2-7, with 8 bases identical to TRBD1. This CDR3 has 16 amino acids. CDR1 and CDR2 from the germline V gene are ENHRY and SYGVKD. Trimming at V came to 0 bases and at J to 4 bases, leaving 8 bases not matched to a gene. For the CDR3, the DNA is TGTGCCATCAGTGAGTCCATGGCAGGGGGCAAATACGAGCAGTACTTC. Residues: CAISESMAGGKYEQYF.

At least ten counts were recorded for this clonotype. The chain has TRBV20-1 and TRBJ2-3; D is uncertain. Germline CDR1 reads DFQATT; CDR2 reads SNEGSKA (reference sequence). The germline V and J ends were trimmed by 0 bases and 2 bases, with 15 bases remaining between them. The length of the CDR3 is 16 residues. The CDR3 loop reads CSARDRFWAYTDTQYF. CDR3 coding DNA: TGCAGTGCTAGAGACCGGTTTTGGGCCTACACAGATACGCAGTATTTT.

This clonotype was recorded at least ten times. This chain uses TRBV4-3 with TRBJ1-5; D gene uncertain. Trimming pared 1 base from V and 6 bases from J, leaving 7 bases between. Germline V CDR1 and CDR2: LGHNA, YSLEER. The CDR3 has 13 amino acids. CDR3 nucleotides: TGCGCCAGCAGCCAAGGTTGGGGTCAGCCCCAGCATTTT. This translates into CASSQGWGQPQHF.

The chain is built from TRBV29-1 and TRBJ2-7; tentatively, D is TRBD1 (6 bases). Trimming left V 4 bases short and J 0 bases short, with 7 bases between. Germline V lookup: CDR1 SQVTM, CDR2 ANQGSEA. The CDR3 contains 12 residues. The CDR3, as DNA: TGCAGCGTTGGGGACACCTCCTACGAGCAGTACTTC. Its translation is CSVGDTSYEQYF.

With regard to this clonotype: A much larger clone differs by one base, so this may be a read error. The chain recombines TRBV6-2 or TRBV6-3 with TRBJ1-1, with D possibly TRBD1 on 5 matching bases. CDR1 is MNHEY, CDR2 SVGEGT, per germline. The CDR3 extends over 13 amino acids. V was cut by 6 bases and J by 8 bases, with 16 bases left in between. The CDR3 is CASSVAGLPEAFF. The CDR3 bases are TGTGCCAGCAGCGTAGCAGGGTTGCCCGAAGCTTTCTTT.

This clonotype occurred many times. The chain is built from TRBV20-1 and TRBJ1-1; weak D call: TRBD1 (6 bases). The germline gives CDR1 DFQATT, CDR2 SNEGSKA (reference sequence). The CDR3 consists of 14 residues. Trimming left V 3 bases short and J 1 base short, with 12 bases between. Here the CDR3 DNA reads TGCAGTGCTAGTGTCCCGACAGGGAACACTGAAGCTTTCTTT. Amino acid sequence: CSASVPTGNTEAFF.

This clonotype was seen repeatedly, ten times or more. This chain connects TRBV27 to TRBJ2-7, with D perhaps TRBD2 (5 bases). Germline loops: CDR1 MNHEY, CDR2 SMNVEV (reference sequence). V shed 0 bases and J shed 7 bases, with 10 bases lying between them. This CDR3 is built from 13 residues. The CDR3 DNA reads as TGTGCCAGCAGTTTATCCGTAGCGAGTGAGCAGTACTTC. This gives the protein CASSLSVASEQYF.

A few counts support this clonotype. This sequence joins TRBV11-1 and TRBJ2-3, with D possibly matching TRBD1 (5 bases). CDR3 size: 14 residues. V was cut by 5 bases and J by 4 bases, with 13 bases left in between. The germline CDR1 and CDR2 sequences are SGHAT and FQDESV (reference sequence). CDR3 sequence reads: CASSLGVGADTQYF. Written as DNA, the CDR3 is TGTGCCAGCAGCCTTGGGGTAGGGGCAGATACGCAGTATTTT.

On this clonotype itself: This clone may be a read error of a much larger clone one base away. The chain combines TRBV7-9 with TRBJ2-1; D is undetermined. Germline V lookup: CDR1 SEHNR, CDR2 FQNEAQ (reference sequence). The CDR3 is 14 residues long. CDR3 in amino acids: CASTPETGYNGQFF. CDR3 in DNA: TGTGCCAGCACCCCAGAGACGGGTTACAATGGGCAGTTCTTC.

This clonotype was recorded many times. The V and J genes are TRBV28 and TRBJ2-5; 7 nucleotides agree with TRBD2. The CDR3 runs 14 residues. The V gene's germline CDR1 is MDHEN and CDR2 SYDVKM. Trimming took 7 bases from V and 1 from J; bases not matched to a gene: 6. The CDR3 sequence: CASKASGPQETQYF. CDR3 in DNA: TGTGCCAGCAAGGCTAGCGGCCCCCAAGAGACCCAGTACTTC.

Note on this clonotype: It may be a read error: a sequence one base away is much more abundant. The chain joins TRBV11-2 to TRBJ2-1; TRBD2 agrees at 8 bases. This CDR3 has 16 residues. The germline CDR1 and CDR2 sequences are SGHAT and FQNNGV. CDR3 region: CASSLVAGKSYDEQFF. The CDR3 nucleotides read TGTGCCAGCAGCTTAGTAGCGGGGAAATCCTACGATGAGCAGTTCTTC.